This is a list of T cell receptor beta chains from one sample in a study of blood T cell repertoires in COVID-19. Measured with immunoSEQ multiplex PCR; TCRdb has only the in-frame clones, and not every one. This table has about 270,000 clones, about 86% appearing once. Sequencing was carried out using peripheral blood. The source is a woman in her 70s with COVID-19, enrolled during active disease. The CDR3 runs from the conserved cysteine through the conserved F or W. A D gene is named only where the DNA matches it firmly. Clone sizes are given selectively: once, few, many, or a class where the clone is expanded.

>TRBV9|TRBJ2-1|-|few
CASSVGAGNLNEQFF
TGTGCCAGCAGCGTAGGGGCAGGGAACTTGAATGAGCAGTTCTTC
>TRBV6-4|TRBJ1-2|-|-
CASSGSNPEYGYTF
TGTGCCAGCAGTGGGTCAAACCCGGAGTATGGCTACACCTTC
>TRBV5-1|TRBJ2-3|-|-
CASSLGLGRTDTQYF
TGCGCCAGCAGCTTGGGACTAGGCAGGACGGATACGCAGTATTTT
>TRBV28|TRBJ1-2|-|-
CASSLGGRDGYTF
TGTGCCAGCAGTTTAGGGGGCAGGGATGGCTACACCTTC
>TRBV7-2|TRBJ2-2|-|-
CASSLTSGPGDTGELFF
TGTGCCAGCAGCTTAACCTCCGGTCCGGGGGACACCGGGGAGCTGTTTTTT
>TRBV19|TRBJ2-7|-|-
CASSRNRDNSYEQYF
TGTGCCAGTTCTCGTAACCGGGACAACTCCTACGAGCAGTACTTC
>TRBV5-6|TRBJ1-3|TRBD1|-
CASSLDLTGGGNTIYF
TGTGCCAGCAGCTTGGATTTGACAGGGGGTGGAAACACCATATATTTT
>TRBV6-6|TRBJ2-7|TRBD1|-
CASEPRDRGYEQYF
TGTGCCAGCGAGCCCCGGGACAGGGGCTACGAGCAGTACTTC
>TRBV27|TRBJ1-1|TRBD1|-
CASSSGGWTEAFF
TGTGCCAGCAGCTCAGGGGGTTGGACTGAAGCTTTCTTT
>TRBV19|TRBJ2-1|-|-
CASSRGLNEQFF
TGTGCCAGTAGTCGGGGACTGAATGAGCAGTTCTTC
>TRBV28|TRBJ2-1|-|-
CASSPGLMYNEQFF
TGTGCCAGCAGTCCGGGACTTATGTACAATGAGCAGTTCTTC
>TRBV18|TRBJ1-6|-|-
CASSPSADSDNSPLHF
TGTGCCAGCTCACCTTCCGCTGACAGCGATAATTCACCCCTCCACTTT
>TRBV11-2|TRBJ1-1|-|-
CASSSPGDLQNTEAFF
TGTGCCAGCAGCTCGCCGGGGGACCTCCAAAACACTGAAGCTTTCTTT
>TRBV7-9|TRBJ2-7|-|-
CASSTGTSYEQYF
TGTGCCAGCAGCACGGGAACCTCCTACGAGCAGTACTTC
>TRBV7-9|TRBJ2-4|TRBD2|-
CASSLVAGLAKNIQYF
TGTGCCAGCAGCTTGGTAGCGGGGTTAGCCAAAAACATTCAGTACTTC
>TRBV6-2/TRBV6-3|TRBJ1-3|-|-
CASSYADSSSGNTIYF
TGTGCCAGCAGTTACGCGGACTCAAGCTCTGGAAACACCATATATTTT
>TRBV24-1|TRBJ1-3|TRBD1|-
CATIRPGQGDGNTIYF
TGTGCCACCATTCGTCCGGGACAGGGGGATGGAAACACCATATATTTT
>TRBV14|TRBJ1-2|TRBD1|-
CASSRSGTALTYGYTF
TGTGCCAGCAGCCGCTCCGGGACAGCGCTGACCTATGGCTACACCTTC
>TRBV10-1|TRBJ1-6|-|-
CASSDFRLNSPLHF
TGCGCCAGCAGTGATTTCCGTCTTAATTCACCCCTCCACTTT
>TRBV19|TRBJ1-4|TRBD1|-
CASRSDRATNEKLFF
TGTGCCAGTCGATCCGACAGGGCAACTAATGAAAAACTGTTTTTT
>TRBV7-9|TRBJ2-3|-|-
CASSLRLGTDTQYF
TGTGCCAGCAGTCTCAGACTAGGCACAGATACGCAGTATTTT
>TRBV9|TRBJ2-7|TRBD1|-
CASSRTGTGSNEQYF
TGTGCCAGCAGTCGTACCGGGACAGGGTCAAACGAGCAGTACTTC
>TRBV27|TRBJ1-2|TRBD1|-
CASSSSTGAVYGYTF
TGTGCCAGCAGTTCCTCGACAGGGGCGGTCTATGGCTACACCTTC
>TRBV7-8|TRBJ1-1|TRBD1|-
CASSYKQGTEAFF
TGTGCCAGCAGCTATAAACAGGGGACTGAAGCTTTCTTT
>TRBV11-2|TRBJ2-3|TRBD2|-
CASIVGGAGDTQYF
TGTGCCAGCATCGTCGGGGGGGCAGGAGATACGCAGTATTTT
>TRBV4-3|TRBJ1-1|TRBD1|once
CASSRDRGRDTEAFF
TGCGCCAGCAGCCGGGACAGGGGTCGGGACACTGAAGCTTTCTTT
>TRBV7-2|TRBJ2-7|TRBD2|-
CASSSDSGGLYEQYF
TGTGCCAGCAGCTCCGATAGCGGGGGGCTCTACGAGCAGTACTTC
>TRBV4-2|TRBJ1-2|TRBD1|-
CASSQDSGQGERGYTF
TGTGCCAGCAGCCAAGATTCGGGACAGGGAGAACGGGGCTACACCTTC
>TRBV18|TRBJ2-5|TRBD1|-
CASSLRTGQETQYF
TGTGCCAGCTCACTCCGGACAGGACAAGAGACCCAGTACTTC
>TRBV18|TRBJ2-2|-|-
CASSPQTGELFF
TGTGCCAGCTCACCTCAAACCGGGGAGCTGTTTTTT
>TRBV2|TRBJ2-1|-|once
CASSRDYNEQFF
TGTGCCAGCAGTCGGGACTACAATGAGCAGTTCTTC
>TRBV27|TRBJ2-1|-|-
CASSLGGTNNEQFF
TGTGCCAGCAGTTTGGGGGGTACCAACAATGAGCAGTTCTTC
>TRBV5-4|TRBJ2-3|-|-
CASRRDSLVADTQYF
TGTGCCAGCAGACGCGACTCCCTGGTCGCAGATACGCAGTATTTT
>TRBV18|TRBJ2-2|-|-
CASSPPWGGRNTGELFF
TGTGCCAGCTCACCCCCTTGGGGGGGGCGAAACACCGGGGAGCTGTTTTTT
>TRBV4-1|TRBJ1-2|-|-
CASSQESTHSGYTF
TGCGCCAGCAGCCAAGAATCAACCCATAGTGGCTACACCTTC
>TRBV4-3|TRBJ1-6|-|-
CASSRTEGYNSPLHF
TGCGCCAGCAGCCGGACAGAGGGCTATAATTCACCCCTCCACTTT
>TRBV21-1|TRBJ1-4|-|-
CATSTGNEKLFF
TGTGCCACATCCACAGGGAATGAAAAACTGTTTTTT
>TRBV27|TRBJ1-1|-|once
CASSLRGEGEAFF
TGTGCCAGCAGTTTACGGGGGGAAGGTGAAGCTTTCTTT
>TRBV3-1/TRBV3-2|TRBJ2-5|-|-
CASSKNGGQETQYF
TGTGCCAGCAGCAAAAACGGCGGCCAAGAGACCCAGTACTTC
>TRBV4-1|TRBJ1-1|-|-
CASSQVRGMNTEAFF
TGCGCCAGCAGCCAAGTTCGGGGTATGAACACTGAAGCTTTCTTT
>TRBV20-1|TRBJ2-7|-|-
CSASLQGNEQYF
TGCAGTGCTAGTCTCCAGGGCAACGAGCAGTACTTC
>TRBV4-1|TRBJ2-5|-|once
CASSPTQGRTFEETQYF
TGCGCCAGCAGCCCCACACAGGGACGGACGTTTGAAGAGACCCAGTACTTC
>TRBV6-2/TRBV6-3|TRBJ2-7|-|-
CASSYSVSSYEQYF
TGTGCCAGCAGTTACTCGGTCAGCTCCTACGAGCAGTACTTC
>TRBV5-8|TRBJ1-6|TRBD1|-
CASSPGTGVSPLHF
TGTGCCAGCAGCCCTGGGACAGGAGTCTCACCCCTCCACTTT
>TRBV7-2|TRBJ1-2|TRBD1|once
CASSFGQGAHYGYTF
TGTGCCAGCAGCTTTGGACAGGGGGCGCACTATGGCTACACCTTC
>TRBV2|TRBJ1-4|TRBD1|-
CASSEDTGVGEKLFF
TGTGCCAGCAGTGAAGATACAGGGGTGGGCGAAAAACTGTTTTTT
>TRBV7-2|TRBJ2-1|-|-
CASSLGQNGHEQFF
TGTGCCAGCAGCTTAGGACAGAACGGGCATGAGCAGTTCTTC
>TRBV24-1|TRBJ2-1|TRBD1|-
CATSDLGDSHRHEQFF
TGTGCCACCAGTGATTTAGGGGACAGTCATCGTCATGAGCAGTTCTTC
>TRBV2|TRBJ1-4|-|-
CASSRSSGEKLFF
TGTGCCAGCAGTCGGTCCTCAGGGGAAAAACTGTTTTTT
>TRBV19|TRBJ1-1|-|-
CASTPSGNEAFF
TGTGCCAGTACCCCTTCGGGAAATGAAGCTTTCTTT
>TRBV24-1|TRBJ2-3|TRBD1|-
CATSGQGKFDTQYF
TGTGCCACCTCCGGACAGGGAAAGTTTGATACGCAGTATTTT
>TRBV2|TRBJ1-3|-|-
CASSEGGFSGNTIYF
TGTGCCAGCAGTGAAGGCGGCTTCTCTGGAAACACCATATATTTT
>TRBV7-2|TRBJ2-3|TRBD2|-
CASSHTSGGATDTQYF
TGTGCCAGCAGTCATACTAGCGGGGGGGCGACAGATACGCAGTATTTT
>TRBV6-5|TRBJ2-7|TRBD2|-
CASSYSGTSGGYEQYF
TGTGCCAGCAGTTACTCCGGGACTAGCGGGGGTTACGAGCAGTACTTC
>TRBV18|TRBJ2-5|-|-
CASSPGLGETQYF
TGTGCCAGCTCACCGGGACTGGGAGAGACCCAGTACTTC